One T cell receptor (beta chain) is described in this entry. The CDR3 contains 16 residues. Trimming removed 5 bases from V and 5 bases from J; junction bases left unmatched: 12. Germline V gene data show CDR1 as SGHTA and CDR2 as FQGNSA. Libraries were prepared by immunoSEQ multiplex PCR; TCRdb keeps only in-frame clonotypes and omits some of them. Among tens of thousands of clones listed, around 82% were seen once. The data are from a study of blood T cell repertoires in COVID-19. This chain uses TRBV7-2 with TRBJ2-7; the match to TRBD1 covers 10 bases. The sequenced sample consisted of peripheral blood. The clonotype was recovered from a man in his fifties or sixties with active COVID-19. CDR3: CASSPPLPDRGNEQYF. In DNA form, the CDR3 reads TGTGCCAGCAGCCCTCCTCTTCCGGACAGGGGGAACGAGCAGTACTTC.